The T cell receptor beta chain under discussion was sequenced for a study of CD8 T cells in Susac syndrome. The CDR3 spans 15 residues. CDR1 is MNHEY, CDR2 SMNVEV, per germline (reference sequence). Trimming took off 2 bases at V and 2 bases at J, with 13 bases between the two ends. CD8+ and CD4+ T cells from blood underwent TCR beta sequencing, which was carried out in a high-throughput format. Negative isolation yielded CD8+ and CD4+ T cells; FACS enriched TEMRA cells. RNA, at roughly 0.5 to 1 ug, was reverse transcribed with random hexamers. Amplification of TCR beta CDR3 used immunoSEQ multiplex PCR across 54 Vbeta and 13 Jbeta. One entry per CDR3 protein results from TCRdb running MiXCR on the immunoSEQ multiplex PCR reads. The data show under 85,000 distinct CDR3 sequences, approximately 94% seen once.

This clonotype was obtained from a human donor with multiple sclerosis. Sequenced material: CD8+ T cells from PBMCs. The rearrangement joins TRBV27 to TRBJ2-7; D call uncertain. The CDR3 region has the DNA TGTGCCAGCAGTTTAGTCCCTCAGTGGGCCTACGAGCAGTACTTC. It encodes CASSLVPQWAYEQYF.